This record covers a single T cell receptor (beta chain). These data belong to a study of blood T cell repertoires in COVID-19. Germline CDR1 and CDR2: SGHTA and FQGNSA. CDR3 length: 19 amino acids. V shed 2 bases and J shed 3 bases, with 24 bases lying between them. Per the original methods: The authors estimated nucleated cell counts from reference gene primer amplification. Assay used: immunoSEQ multiplex PCR; TCRdb lists only in-frame clones, some missing. Clone size and V and J calls were adopted from that table, with D and trimming inferred from the DNA. The profile shows 150,000 to 200,000 clones, 88% of them singletons.

The TCR was taken from a man between 65 and 85 years old with active or convalescent COVID-19. The V call is TRBV7-2, the J call TRBJ2-3; possibly TRBD2 for D (7 bases). The sequencing sample was made of peripheral blood. CDR3 protein: CASSLYEGGFRGLTDTQYF. In nucleotides, the CDR3 is TGTGCCAGCAGCTTATATGAGGGGGGGTTCCGCGGGTTGACAGATACGCAGTATTTT.